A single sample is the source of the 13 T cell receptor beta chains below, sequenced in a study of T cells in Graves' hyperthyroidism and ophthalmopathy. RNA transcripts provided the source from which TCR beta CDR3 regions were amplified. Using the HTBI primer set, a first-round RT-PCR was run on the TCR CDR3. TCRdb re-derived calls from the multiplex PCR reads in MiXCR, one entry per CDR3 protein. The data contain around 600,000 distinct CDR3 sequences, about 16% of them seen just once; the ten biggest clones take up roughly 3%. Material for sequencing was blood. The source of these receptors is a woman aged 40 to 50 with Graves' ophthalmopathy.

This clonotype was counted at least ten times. The CDR3 region is CASTVWEGNQPQHF. In DNA, the CDR3 is TGTGCCAGTACCGTATGGGAGGGCAATCAGCCCCAGCATTTT. The gene calls are TRBV19 and TRBJ1-5; D not resolved. Germline assignment: CDR1 LNHDA and CDR2 SQIVND (reference sequence). Trimming left V 7 bases short and J 2 bases short, with 12 bases between. There are 14 residues in the CDR3.

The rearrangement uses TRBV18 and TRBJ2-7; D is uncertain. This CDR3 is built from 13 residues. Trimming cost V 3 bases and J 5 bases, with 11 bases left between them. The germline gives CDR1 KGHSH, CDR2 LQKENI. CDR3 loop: CASSPGTSHEQYF. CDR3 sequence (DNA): TGTGCCAGCTCACCGGGAACATCCCACGAGCAGTACTTC.

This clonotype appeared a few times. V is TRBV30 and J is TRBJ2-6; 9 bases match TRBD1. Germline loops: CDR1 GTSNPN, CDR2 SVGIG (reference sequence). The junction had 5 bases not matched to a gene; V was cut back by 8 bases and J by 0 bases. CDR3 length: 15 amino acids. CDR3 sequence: CAGQGPLSGANVLTF. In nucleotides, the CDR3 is TGTGCCGGACAGGGGCCCCTCTCTGGGGCCAACGTCCTGACTTTC.

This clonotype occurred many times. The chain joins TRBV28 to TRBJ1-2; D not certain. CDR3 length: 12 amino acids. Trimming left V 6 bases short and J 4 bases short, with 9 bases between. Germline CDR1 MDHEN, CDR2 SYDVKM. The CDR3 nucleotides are TGTGCCAGCAGCTCGACTGCCTATGGCTACACCTTC. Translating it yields CASSSTAYGYTF.

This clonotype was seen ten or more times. CDR3 coding DNA: TGTGCCAGCACCGAGTCGGGGGTACGCGATGAGCAGTTCTTC. This codes for CASTESGVRDEQFF. The gene calls are TRBV2 and TRBJ2-1; D may be TRBD2 (6 bases). In germline, CDR1 is SNHLY, CDR2 FYNNEI. Trimming stripped 7 bases from V and 8 bases from J, with 18 bases between. The CDR3 is made up of 14 amino acids.

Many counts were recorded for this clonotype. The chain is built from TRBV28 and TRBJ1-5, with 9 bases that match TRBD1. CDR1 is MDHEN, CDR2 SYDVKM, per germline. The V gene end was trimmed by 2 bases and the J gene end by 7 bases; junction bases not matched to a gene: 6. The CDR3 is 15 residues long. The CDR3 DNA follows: TGTGCCAGCAGTTTAGCTAAACAGGGGGCCCAGCCCCAGCATTTT. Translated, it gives CASSLAKQGAQPQHF.

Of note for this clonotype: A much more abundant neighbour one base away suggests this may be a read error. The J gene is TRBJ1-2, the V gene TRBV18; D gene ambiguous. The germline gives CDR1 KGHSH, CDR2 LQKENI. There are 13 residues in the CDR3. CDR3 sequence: CASSPKTNCGYTF. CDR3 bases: TGTGCCAGCTCACCAAAGACTAACTGTGGCTACACCTTC.

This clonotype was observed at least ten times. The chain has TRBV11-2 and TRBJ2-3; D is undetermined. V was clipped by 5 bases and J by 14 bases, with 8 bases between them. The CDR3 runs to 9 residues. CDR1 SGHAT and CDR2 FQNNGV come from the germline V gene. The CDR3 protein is CASSPLGYF. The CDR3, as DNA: TGTGCCAGCAGCCCCTTAGGGTATTTT.

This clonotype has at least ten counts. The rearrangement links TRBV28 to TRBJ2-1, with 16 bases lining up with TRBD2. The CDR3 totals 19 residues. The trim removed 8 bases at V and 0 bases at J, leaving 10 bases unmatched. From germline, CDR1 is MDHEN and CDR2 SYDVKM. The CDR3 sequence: CASLHPGLAGGSSYNEQFF. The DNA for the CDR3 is TGTGCCAGCCTTCATCCGGGACTAGCGGGAGGGAGCTCCTACAATGAGCAGTTCTTC.

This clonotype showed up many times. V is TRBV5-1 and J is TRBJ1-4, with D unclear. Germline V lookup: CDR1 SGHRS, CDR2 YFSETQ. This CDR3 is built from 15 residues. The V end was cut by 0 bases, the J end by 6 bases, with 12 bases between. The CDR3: CASSLDGRLHEKLFF. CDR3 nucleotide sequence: TGCGCCAGCAGCTTGGACGGCAGGTTGCATGAAAAACTGTTTTTT.

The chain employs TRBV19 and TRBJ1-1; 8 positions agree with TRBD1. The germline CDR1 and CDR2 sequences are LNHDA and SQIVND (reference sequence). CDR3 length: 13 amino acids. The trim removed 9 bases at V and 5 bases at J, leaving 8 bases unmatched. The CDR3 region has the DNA TGTGCCAGCTCGACAGGGGCGAGGACTGAAGCTTTCTTT. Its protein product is CASSTGARTEAFF.

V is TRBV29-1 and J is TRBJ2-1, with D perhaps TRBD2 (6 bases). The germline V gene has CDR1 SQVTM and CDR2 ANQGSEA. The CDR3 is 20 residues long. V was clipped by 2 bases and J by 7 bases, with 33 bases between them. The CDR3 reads CSVEPGSRGELQAAWNEQFF. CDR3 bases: TGCAGCGTTGAACCCGGGAGCCGGGGCGAGTTGCAAGCTGCGTGGAATGAGCAGTTCTTC.

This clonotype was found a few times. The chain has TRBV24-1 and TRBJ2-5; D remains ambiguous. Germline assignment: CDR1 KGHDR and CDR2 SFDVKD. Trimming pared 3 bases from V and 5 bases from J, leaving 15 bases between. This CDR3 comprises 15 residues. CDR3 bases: TGTGCCACCAGTGATCCATACAAGAGGCCTGAGACCCAGTACTTC. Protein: CATSDPYKRPETQYF.